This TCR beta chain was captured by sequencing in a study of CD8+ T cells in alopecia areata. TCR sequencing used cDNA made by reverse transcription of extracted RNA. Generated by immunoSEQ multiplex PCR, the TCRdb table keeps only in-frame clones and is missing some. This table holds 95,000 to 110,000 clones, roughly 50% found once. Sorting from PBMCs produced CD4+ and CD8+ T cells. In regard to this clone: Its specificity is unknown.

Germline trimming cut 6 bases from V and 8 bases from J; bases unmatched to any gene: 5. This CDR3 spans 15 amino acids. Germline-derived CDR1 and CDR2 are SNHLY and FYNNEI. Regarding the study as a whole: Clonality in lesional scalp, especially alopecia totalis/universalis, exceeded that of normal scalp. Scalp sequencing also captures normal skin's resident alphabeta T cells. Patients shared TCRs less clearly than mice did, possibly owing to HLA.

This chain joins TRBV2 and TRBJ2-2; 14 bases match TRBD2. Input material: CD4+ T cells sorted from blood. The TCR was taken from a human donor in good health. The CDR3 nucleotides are TGTGCCAGCAGGGGGACTAGCGGGGGCCAAGGGGAGCTGTTTTTT. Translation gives CASRGTSGGQGELFF.